This TCR beta chain was identified in a study of human T cells and chemical hapten exposure. Study results and caveats: Expanded TCRs were compared with controls, and the expanded TCRs formed significantly more large CDR3 similarity clusters.

On this clonotype: Its target is not known.

Time point described: patch test 2, 6 weeks after DPC sensitization. Treatment here: therapeutic diphenylcyclopropenone sensitization with weekly scalp DPC. Individual cDNA molecules had unique molecular identifiers attached to them by the library. Using its own MiXCR run on the RACE reads, TCRdb lists one record per CDR3 protein. Among about 80,000 distinct CDR3 sequences listed, around a tenth were seen once. This CDR3 spans 14 amino acids. V lost 4 bases to trimming and J lost 3 bases; unmatched junction nucleotides: 2. Germline CDR1 KGHDR, CDR2 SFDVKD. Sequencing was performed on whole blood, taken in connection with sensitization to the hapten diphenylcyclopropenone (DPC). The TCR originated in a young man with alopecia areata. Some clones in this sample may be carry-over from other donors' samples. The chain links TRBV24-1 to TRBJ2-5, with TRBD1 matching over 9 bases. The CDR3 region is CATSDRTGEETQYF. DNA of the CDR3: TGTGCCACCAGTGACAGGACAGGGGAAGAGACCCAGTACTTC.